This T cell receptor beta chain is from a study of blood T cell repertoires in COVID-19. About the study: Sites in the United States, Italy and Spain provided acute and convalescent COVID-19 samples. The analysed material was cDNA or gDNA that came from T cells, B-cell-depleted T cells, or PBMCs.

In the original analysis: Amplified reference gene primers provided the basis for estimating nucleated cell counts. Only in-frame clones appear in the TCRdb table, and some are missing; sequencing was by immunoSEQ multiplex PCR. V and J calls and clone size follow that table, whereas D and trimming were derived from the DNA. The data show about 280,000 clones, with around 86% seen just once and around 8.8% held by the top ten. The CDR3 has 17 amino acids. The germline V gene encodes CDR1 SGDLS and CDR2 YYNGEE. V was clipped by 2 bases and J by 0 bases, with 14 bases between them. The chain is built from TRBV9 and TRBJ2-2, with D possibly TRBD1 on 5 matching bases. The sequencing sample was made of peripheral blood. The receptor's source is a man aged 40-49 years with active or convalescent COVID-19. CDR3 DNA: TGTGCCAGCAGCGTCCCCCGCGACAGACCGAACACCGGGGAGCTGTTTTTT. Protein: CASSVPRDRPNTGELFF. The full variable domain, with the rest looked up from reference TRBV9 and TRBJ2-2, is DSGVTQTPKHLITATGQRVTLRCSPRSGDLSVYWYQQSLDQGLQFLIQYYNGEERAKGNILERFSAQQFPDLHSELNLSSLELGDSALYFCASSVPRDRPNTGELFFGEGSRLTVL.